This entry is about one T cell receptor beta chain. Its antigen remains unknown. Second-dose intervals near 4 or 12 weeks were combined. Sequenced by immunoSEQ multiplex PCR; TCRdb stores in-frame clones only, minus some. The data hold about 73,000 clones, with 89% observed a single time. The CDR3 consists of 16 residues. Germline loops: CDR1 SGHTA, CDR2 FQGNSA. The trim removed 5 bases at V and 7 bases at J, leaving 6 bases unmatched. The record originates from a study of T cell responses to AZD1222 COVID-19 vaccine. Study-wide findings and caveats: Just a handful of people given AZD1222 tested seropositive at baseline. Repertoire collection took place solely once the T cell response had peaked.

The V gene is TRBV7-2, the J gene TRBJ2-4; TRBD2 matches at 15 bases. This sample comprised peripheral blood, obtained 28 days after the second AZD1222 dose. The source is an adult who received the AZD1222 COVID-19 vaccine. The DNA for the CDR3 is TGTGCCAGCAGCCTAGGACTAGCGGGGGGGCAGAACATTCAGTACTTC. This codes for CASSLGLAGGQNIQYF.